This TCR beta chain was sequenced for a study of OX40 agonist ivuxolimab in advanced cancers. Study in general: With a range of about 20 to 79, age averaged 60 years, and 75% to 90% were male. The study reported partial responses in three patients: one hepatocellular carcinoma, two cutaneous melanoma.

Clones were sequenced by immunoSEQ multiplex PCR, and TCRdb holds only the in-frame ones, with some missing. The sample has under 90,000 clones, roughly nine tenths seen once. Patients who had autoimmune disease history or got systemic immunosuppression were left out. Germline assignment: CDR1 MDHEN and CDR2 SYDVKM. This CDR3 contains 12 residues. V was clipped by 8 bases and J by 1 base, with 8 bases between them. This sequence originates from an adult with an advanced solid tumor such as melanoma, head and neck, liver or kidney cancer. The chain carries TRBV28 and TRBJ1-1, with D possibly being TRBD1 (6 bases). This specimen was CD4+ or CD8+ T cells sorted from blood, taken in a trial of the OX40 agonist ivuxolimab. CDR3 region: CASGTPNTEAFF. DNA of the CDR3: TGTGCCAGCGGGACACCGAACACTGAAGCTTTCTTT.